The 2 T cell receptor beta chains in this list originate from one sample, sequenced in a study of cytomegalovirus exposure and HLA in healthy donors. Here immunoSEQ multiplex PCR was the method, and the copy in TCRdb shows in-frame clones only, minus some. Of around 190,000 clones listed, around 86% are singletons. The source material was PBMCs. The receptors were sampled from a woman under 30 in good health and CMV-seronegative.

This clone came up a few times. The J gene is TRBJ2-5, the V gene TRBV30, with 9 bases identical to TRBD1. CDR1 and CDR2 (germline): GTSNPN, SVGIG (reference sequence). The V gene end was trimmed by 5 bases and the J gene end by 5 bases; junction bases not matched to a gene: 3. This CDR3 contains 12 residues. As DNA, the CDR3 is TGTGCCTGGGGGACAGGGTGGGAGACCCAGTACTTC. Translated: CAWGTGWETQYF.

The rearrangement links TRBV30 to TRBJ1-1; the D gene is possibly TRBD1 (6 bases). The CDR3 has 15 amino acids. Looked up from germline, CDR1 is GTSNPN and CDR2 is SVGIG (reference sequence). Trimming stripped 0 bases from V and 6 bases from J, with 17 bases between. The DNA for the CDR3 is TGTGCCTGGAGTGTACTCGGGGGGGGCATCGCTGAAGCTTTCTTT. Its protein product is CAWSVLGGGIAEAFF.